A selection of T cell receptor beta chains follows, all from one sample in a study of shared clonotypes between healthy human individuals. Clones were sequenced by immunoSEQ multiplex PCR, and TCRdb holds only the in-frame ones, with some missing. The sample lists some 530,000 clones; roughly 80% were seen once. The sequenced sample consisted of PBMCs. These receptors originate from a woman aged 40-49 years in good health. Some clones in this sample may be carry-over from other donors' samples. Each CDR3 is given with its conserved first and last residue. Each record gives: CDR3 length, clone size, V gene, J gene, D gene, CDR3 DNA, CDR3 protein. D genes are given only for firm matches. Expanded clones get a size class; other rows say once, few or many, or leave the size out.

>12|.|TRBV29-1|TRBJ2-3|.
TGCAGCGTTGAGAGGGGTTCAGATACGCAGTATTTT
CSVERGSDTQYF
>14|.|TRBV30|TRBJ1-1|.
TGTGCCTGGAGACATGCAGGGGCGCTGGGTGAAGCTTTCTTT
CAWRHAGALGEAFF
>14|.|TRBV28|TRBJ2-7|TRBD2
TGTGCAAGTAGGCCGTGGGGCGGGAGGGTCGAGCAGTACTTC
CASRPWGGRVEQYF
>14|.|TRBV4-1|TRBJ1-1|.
TGCGCCAGCAGCCAAGAGCCGCTGGGGACTGAAGCTTTCTTT
CASSQEPLGTEAFF
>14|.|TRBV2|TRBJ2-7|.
TGTGCCAGCAGCAGGGACCTACCTGGCTACGAGCAGTACTTC
CASSRDLPGYEQYF
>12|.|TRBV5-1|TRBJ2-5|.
TGCGCCAGCAGCGCCACTATGGAGACCCAGTACTTC
CASSATMETQYF
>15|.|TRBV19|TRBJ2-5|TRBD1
TGTGCCAGTAGTATAAGCGGGACAGGGGCAGAGACCCAGTACTTC
CASSISGTGAETQYF
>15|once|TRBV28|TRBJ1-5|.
TGTGCCAGCAGTCTCTGGACAGTCGGAGATCAGCCCCAGCATTTT
CASSLWTVGDQPQHF
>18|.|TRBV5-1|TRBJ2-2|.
TGCGCCAGCAGCAGACAGAAGTGGATTAACGCGAACACCGGGGAGCTGTTTTTT
CASSRQKWINANTGELFF
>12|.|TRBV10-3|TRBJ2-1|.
TGTGCCATCAGCACAGGAGGGAATGAGCAGTTCTTC
CAISTGGNEQFF
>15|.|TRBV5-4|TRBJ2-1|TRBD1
TGTGCCAGCAGCTTCTGGGACAGGCGAGAAAATGAGCAGTTCTTC
CASSFWDRRENEQFF
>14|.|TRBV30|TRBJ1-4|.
TGTGCCTGGAGTAGAGGCAGGGGAGGAGAAAAACTGTTTTTT
CAWSRGRGGEKLFF
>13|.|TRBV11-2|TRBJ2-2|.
TGTGCCAGCAGCTCGCAGGGCGCCGGGGAGCTGTTTTTT
CASSSQGAGELFF
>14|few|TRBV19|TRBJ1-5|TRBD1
TGTGCCAGTAATAACGACAGGGTATTTCAGCCCCAGCATTTT
CASNNDRVFQPQHF
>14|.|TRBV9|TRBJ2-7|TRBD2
TGTGCCAGCAGCGAGACTAGCGGGAGGACCGAGCAGTACTTC
CASSETSGRTEQYF
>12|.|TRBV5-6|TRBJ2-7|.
TGTGCCAGCAGCCTGACTATCTACGAGCAGTACTTC
CASSLTIYEQYF
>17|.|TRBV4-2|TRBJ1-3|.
TGTGCCAGCAGCCAAGATCGGACCAGGCTCTCTGGAAACACCATATATTTT
CASSQDRTRLSGNTIYF
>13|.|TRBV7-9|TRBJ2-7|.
TGTGCCAGCAGCTTGGCCGGAGGTGACGAGCAGTACTTC
CASSLAGGDEQYF
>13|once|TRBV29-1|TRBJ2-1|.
TGCAGCGTTGAAAAGGGTGGTAACAATGAGCAGTTCTTC
CSVEKGGNNEQFF
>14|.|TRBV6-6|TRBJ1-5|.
TGTGCCAGCAGCGGCGGGACCCACGACCAGCCCCAGCATTTT
CASSGGTHDQPQHF
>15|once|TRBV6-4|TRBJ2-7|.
TGTGCCAGCAGGAAGAGCCGGCCTAAGCAGGACGAGCAGTACTTC
CASRKSRPKQDEQYF
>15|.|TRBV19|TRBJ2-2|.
TGTGCCAGTAGACCGGGACACATGAACACCGGGGAGCTGTTTTTT
CASRPGHMNTGELFF
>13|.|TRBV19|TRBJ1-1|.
TGTGCCAGTAGTATAAAGGGGAACACTGAAGCTTTCTTT
CASSIKGNTEAFF
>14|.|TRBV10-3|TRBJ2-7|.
TGTGCCATCAGTGAGACGACAGAGGCCTACGAGCAGTACTTC
CAISETTEAYEQYF
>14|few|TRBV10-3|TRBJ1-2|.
TGTGCCATCGGGACCCGGGACGGAGACTATGGCTACACCTTC
CAIGTRDGDYGYTF
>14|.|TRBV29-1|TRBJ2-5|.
TGCAGCGTTGAGGAGGGGGGTCCCGGTGAGACCCAGTACTTC
CSVEEGGPGETQYF